This T cell receptor (beta chain) was captured by sequencing in a study of blood T cell repertoires in COVID-19. In this sample, this clone turned up a few times. The germline gives CDR1 LGHNA, CDR2 YNFKEQ. The CDR3 runs to 15 residues. J gave up 6 bases and V 3 bases, and 2 bases lay outside the gene matches. Libraries were prepared by immunoSEQ multiplex PCR; TCRdb keeps only in-frame clonotypes and omits some of them. The sample includes approximately 31,000 clones, roughly 90% of them seen just once. The clonotype was recovered from a man in his sixties with acute or convalescent COVID-19. The sequenced sample consisted of peripheral blood. The chain employs TRBV4-2 and TRBJ2-1, with 13 nucleotides matching TRBD2. The CDR3 bases are TGTGCCAGCAGCCACCGACTAGCGGGAGGCAATGAGCAGTTCTTC. Translation: CASSHRLAGGNEQFF.